The next 18 T cell receptor beta chains were all read from a single sample in a study of Tregs in tolerant kidney transplant recipients. Sequencing was performed with immunoSEQ multiplex PCR; in TCRdb, only in-frame clones are kept and a portion is missing. The data contain tens of thousands of clones, more than 90% of them singletons. The sequencing sample was made of CD8+ T cells from blood. Receptors originate from a human donor in good health.

J is TRBJ2-1 and V is TRBV18, with no clear D. This CDR3 spans 15 amino acids. Germline CDR1 KGHSH, CDR2 LQKENI. Trimming cost V 3 bases and J 2 bases, with 11 bases left between them. The chain's CDR3 is CASSPTGDPYNEQFF. The CDR3 DNA reads as TGTGCCAGCTCACCCACTGGCGATCCCTACAATGAGCAGTTCTTC.

V gene TRBV5-1 combines with J gene TRBJ2-1; TRBD2 might be the D (6 bases). Germline V gene sequence: CDR1 SGHRS, CDR2 YFSETQ. This CDR3 is built from 17 residues. V was pared by 2 bases and J by 0 bases, with 15 bases between. The CDR3: CASSLGTGVSSYNEQFF. The CDR3 nucleotides are TGCGCCAGCAGCTTAGGCACGGGAGTCAGCTCCTACAATGAGCAGTTCTTC.

This clone has just one count. J is TRBJ2-1 and V is TRBV7-8; 9 nucleotides align to TRBD2. Germline assignment: CDR1 SGHVS and CDR2 FQNEAQ. V was clipped by 6 bases and J by 3 bases; unmatched bases: 9. The CDR3 has 16 residues. DNA of the CDR3: TGTGCCAGCAGACCCTTGGCGGGGGGGTTCTACAATGAGCAGTTCTTC. Protein product: CASRPLAGGFYNEQFF. Supplemented by reference TRBV7-8 and TRBJ2-1, the full variable domain reads GAGVSQSPRYKVAKRGQDVALRCDPISGHVSLFWYQQALGQGPEFLTYFQNEAQLDKSGLPSDRFFAERPEGSVSTLKIQRTQQEDSAVYLCASRPLAGGFYNEQFFGPGTRLTVL.

This sequence joins TRBV10-3 and TRBJ2-3; D possibly matches TRBD1 or TRBD2 (5 bases each). There are 10 residues in the CDR3. Germline V lookup: CDR1 ENHRY, CDR2 SYGVKD. Trimming cost V 11 bases and J 6 bases, with 9 bases left between them. CDR3 residues: CALGEDTQYF. In nucleotides, the CDR3 is TGTGCCTTGGGGGAGGATACGCAGTATTTT.

Of note for this clone: The same CDR3 also results from other DNA sequences found in this sample. The V call is TRBV4-2, the J call TRBJ2-7; 9 bases line up with TRBD1. Per germline, CDR1 LGHNA and CDR2 YNFKEQ. V lost 1 base, J lost 2 bases, and 3 bases stayed unmatched. This CDR3 has 15 residues. CDR3 sequence reads: CASSQVGTGPYEQYF. The CDR3 DNA reads as TGTGCCAGCAGCCAAGTAGGGACAGGGCCCTACGAGCAGTACTTC.

The chain joins TRBV29-1 to TRBJ2-7; D may match TRBD1 or TRBD2 (7 bases each). The CDR3 covers 15 residues. Looked up from germline, CDR1 is SQVTM and CDR2 is ANQGSEA. The V gene lost 2 bases and the J gene lost 6 bases, with 20 bases spanning the gap. CDR3 DNA sequence: TGCAGCGTTGAACTTCAAGGGAGGGGGCTGGCCGAGCAGTACTTC. Translating it yields CSVELQGRGLAEQYF.

The chain has TRBV6-5 and TRBJ2-2; 7 positions agree with TRBD1. Germline assignment: CDR1 MNHEY and CDR2 SVGAGI. V was pared by 2 bases and J by 5 bases, with 5 bases of the junction left unmatched. The CDR3 extends over 15 amino acids. The CDR3 DNA sequence: TGTGCCAGCAGTTACACAGGGGTGGGGACCGGGGAGCTGTTTTTT. The encoded protein is CASSYTGVGTGELFF.

The chain employs TRBV5-1 and TRBJ2-1; TRBD2 matches 9 bases. The CDR3 spans 18 residues. The germline V gene has CDR1 SGHRS and CDR2 YFSETQ. J was trimmed by 5 bases and V by 1 base; bases with no gene match: 13. CDR3: CASSLFRRSASGNNEQFF. CDR3 sequence (DNA): TGCGCCAGCAGCTTGTTCCGACGCTCGGCTAGCGGGAACAATGAGCAGTTCTTC.

On this clone: The germline gene is not matched at one end of the junction; a read error may be the cause. The chain joins TRBV25-1 to TRBJ1-2; possible D gene TRBD1, 5 bases. The CDR3 sequence is 14 residues long. Germline V lookup: CDR1 MGHDK, CDR2 SYGVNS. Written as DNA, the CDR3 is TGTGCCAGCAGCTCCGGGACGGCTAACGATGGCTACACCTTC. This sequence encodes CASSSGTANDGYTF.

The chain combines TRBV29-1 with TRBJ1-2; 10 bases match TRBD1. CDR1 is SQVTM, CDR2 ANQGSEA, per germline. V trimming: 6 bases; J trimming: 1 base; junction bases outside the gene matches: 5. This CDR3 has 14 residues. This chain's CDR3 is CSVEDRGINYGYTF. The CDR3, as DNA: TGCAGCGTAGAGGACAGGGGGATTAACTATGGCTACACCTTC.

This chain connects TRBV5-4 to TRBJ2-2; 12 nucleotides agree with TRBD1. This CDR3 is built from 16 residues. The junction had 5 bases not matched to a gene; V was cut back by 3 bases and J by 5 bases. Germline CDR1 is SGHNT and CDR2 is YYREEE (reference sequence). The CDR3 spells CASSWPGQGATGELFF. The CDR3 coding sequence is TGTGCCAGCAGCTGGCCGGGACAGGGGGCGACCGGGGAGCTGTTTTTT.

The V and J genes are TRBV11-3 and TRBJ1-5; no clear D. The ends were cut back, 1 base at V and 2 bases at J, with 6 bases in the middle. Germline loops: CDR1 SGHNT, CDR2 YENEEA. This CDR3 has 14 residues. For the CDR3, the DNA is TGTGCCAGCAGCTTAGGTGGGGGCAATCAGCCCCAGCATTTT. Translated: CASSLGGGNQPQHF.

The rearrangement links TRBV27 to TRBJ1-5, with D maybe TRBD1 (5 bases). The CDR3 length is 16 residues. The V end lost 6 bases, the J end lost 0 bases, and 15 bases lay between the germline ends. The germline CDR1 and CDR2 sequences are MNHEY and SMNVEV (reference sequence). The CDR3 DNA reads as TGTGCCAGCAGGCTAACAGGTTCCCCTAGCAATCAGCCCCAGCATTTT. It is translated as CASRLTGSPSNQPQHF.

This clone was counted once. The V and J genes are TRBV7-9 and TRBJ2-3; no reliable D call. The V end lost 5 bases, the J end lost 4 bases, and 13 bases lay between the germline ends. Germline values: CDR1 SEHNR, CDR2 FQNEAQ (reference sequence). The CDR3 consists of 14 residues. The CDR3: CASSTGYRPDTQYF. The CDR3 nucleotides are TGTGCCAGCAGCACCGGCTACCGACCAGATACGCAGTATTTT.

The genes are TRBV27 and TRBJ1-5; the D is unclear. The germline CDR1 and CDR2 sequences are MNHEY and SMNVEV (reference sequence). The CDR3 length is 12 residues. Between the trimmed V and J ends, which lost 5 bases and 4 bases, there was a span of 6 bases. The CDR3 region is CASSPPNQPQHF. CDR3 in DNA: TGTGCCAGCAGTCCGCCGAATCAGCCCCAGCATTTT.

This clone has a single count. V is TRBV11-2 and J is TRBJ1-1, with 7 bases that match TRBD1. The length of the CDR3 is 15 residues. Per the germline V gene, CDR1 is SGHAT and CDR2 is FQNNGV. With V trimmed by 6 bases and J by 2 bases, 9 bases remained unmatched. Here the CDR3 reads CASRPIQGINTEAFF. The DNA for the CDR3 is TGTGCCAGCAGACCAATACAGGGGATTAACACTGAAGCTTTCTTT. The whole variable domain, remainder taken from reference TRBV11-2 and TRBJ1-1, is EAGVAQSPRYKIIEKRQSVAFWCNPISGHATLYWYQQILGQGPKLLIQFQNNGVVDDSQLPKDRFSAERLKGVDSTLKIQPAKLEDSAVYLCASRPIQGINTEAFFGQGTRLTVV.

The V and J genes are TRBV6-1 and TRBJ1-1, with a tentative D call TRBD1 (5 bases). The CDR3 covers 17 residues. CDR1 MNHNS and CDR2 SASEGT come from the germline V gene. The germline V and J ends were trimmed by 2 bases and 1 base, with 17 bases remaining between them. CDR3 nucleotide sequence: TGTGCCAGCAGTGAACGACGGGGGGTGGGGCCGAACACTGAAGCTTTCTTT. This translates into CASSERRGVGPNTEAFF.

The chain couples TRBV19 to TRBJ1-5; TRBD1 matches at 9 bases. CDR3 length: 17 amino acids. Germline CDR1 is LNHDA and CDR2 is SQIVND (reference sequence). With 5 bases clipped from V and 0 bases from J, the junction kept 8 bases outside the gene matches. The CDR3 DNA sequence: TGTGCCAGTAGTTTCTACAGGGGGCCCTATAGCAATCAGCCCCAGCATTTT. Protein: CASSFYRGPYSNQPQHF.